This TCR beta chain was sequenced during a study of tumor-infiltrating lymphocytes in primary liver carcinoma (dated by TCRdb to about 2017). Broadly, across the study: Surgical resection was performed in China between 2015 and 2016 on several patients with histopathologically diagnosed primary liver carcinoma. Technical replicate repertoires showed high reproducibility, with mean shared-clone rates about 0.92 and correlation coefficients above 0.95. Samples yielded roughly 3.5 to 8 million productive TCRbeta reads; read depth did not differ significantly between tissue types. The study combined TCRbeta repertoire sequencing, expression microarrays and whole-exome sequencing across five regions of each liver tumor, with adjacent normal tissue and blood. Hepatocellular carcinoma (four) or combined HCC and intrahepatic cholangiocarcinoma (one) was present in the five patients, who were three men and two women aged 30 to 69 years. A total of about 35 specimens from 5 patients went through TCRbeta repertoire sequencing, namely 25 tumor regions, 5 adjacent noncancerous liver tissues and 5 peripheral blood samples. Tumors of the five patients were stage T1-T3 N0M0 with maximum diameters of roughly 4 to 10 cm. Results and caveats for the whole study, not just this receptor: The study included only four to six patients, and the authors note findings should be validated in a larger study. Because the samples were bulk and unsorted, CD4+ and CD8+ T cell repertoires could not be compared. The top 250 clones made up a significantly larger repertoire fraction in tumors than in blood (p = 0.039). Only the TCR beta chain was sequenced, which likely underestimates true repertoire diversity because unpaired alpha chains were not captured. Repertoire overlap was found to be higher between tumor regions (mean around 35%) than between tumor-adjacent (about 17%) or tumor-blood (around 15%) pairs, consistent with antigen-driven expansion.

A constant-region primer and ProtoScript II reverse transcriptase were used to reverse-transcribe TCRbeta-specific cDNA from about 530 ng total RNA. TCRbeta libraries were built with three nested multiplex PCR rounds, a slightly modified ARM-PCR procedure. A final 25-cycle PCR with Deep VentR polymerase added sample barcodes and Illumina adapters. Before sequencing, amplicons of 200-500 bp were purified from gel using a QIAquick gel extraction kit. The TCRbeta amplicons were sequenced with 250-bp paired-end reads on an Illumina HiSeq 2500. As for the original processing: Quality trimming of reads was performed with Trimmomatic v0.33, and paired reads were merged with FLASH v1.2.11 so that full CDR3 sequences could be recovered. V, D and J germline segments were assigned to the rearranged TCRbeta sequences by MiGEC v1.2.1b. VDJtools v1.0.0 computed clonotype statistics and Shannon-Wiener diversity indices. To reduce sampling bias, subsequent analyses other than the diversity analysis used only the 250 most abundant clonotypes in each sample. TCRdb's own reprocessing of the public reads used fastp at Q25 and MiXCR and kept productive beta chains. Identical CDR3 proteins give one entry, which carries the most common genes and DNA. Clone size and V and J calls follow TCRdb, not the original study. Across this sample there are hundreds of thousands of distinct CDR3 sequences, with more than 55% seen only once. The ten biggest clones cover roughly 10% of the sample.

Blood RNA was extracted from unsorted whole blood with TRIzol reagent; germline DNA came from the DNeasy Blood & Tissue kit. Patients had chronic HBV infection and were treatment-naive at sampling. Before surgery, roughly 4 milliliters of peripheral blood were drawn into K2EDTA tubes. Points on this clonotype: Its antigen is currently not known. At one end, the junction sequence differs from germline, possibly due to a read error.

This TCR was sampled from a man aged 35-49 years with primary liver carcinoma and hepatitis B virus infection. The sample taken for sequencing was peripheral blood.

The CDR3 amino acid sequence is: CASSGRPTRGAPELYNEQLF. In nucleotides, the sequence is TGTGCCAGCAGCGGACGACCCACTCGGGGAGCGCCGGAACTATACAATGAGCAGCTCTTC. Recombination connected TRBV7-9 to TRBJ2-1; tentative D gene TRBD2, with 5 bases matching. CDR1 and CDR2 are drawn from the germline V gene (reference sequence): SEHNR, FQNEAQ. The CDR3 holds 20 amino acids from the cysteine to the phenylalanine. The entry retains the CDR3 DNA only, 60 bases that are in frame from base 1.